These 24 T cell receptor beta chains originate from one sample sequenced in a study of cytomegalovirus exposure and HLA in healthy donors. The PCR employed 60 Vbeta primers together with 13 Jbeta primers. Clones were sequenced by immunoSEQ multiplex PCR, and TCRdb holds only the in-frame ones, with some missing. The sample consists of about 160,000 clones, 65% to 90% of them appearing once. The sample was PBMCs. Every receptor here comes from a man aged 45 to 65 in good health and CMV-seropositive.

The chain carries TRBV9 and TRBJ1-4, with a tentative D call TRBD1 (5 bases). In germline, CDR1 is SGDLS, CDR2 YYNGEE. The CDR3 has 15 residues. Trimming took 4 bases from V and 4 from J, leaving 14 bases between them. This CDR3 reads CASSPQWGRNEKLFF. In nucleotides, the CDR3 is TGTGCCAGCAGCCCCCAATGGGGCCGTAATGAAAAACTGTTTTTT.

This clone was picked up one time. The V gene is TRBV6-1, the J gene TRBJ2-5; 11 nucleotides agree with TRBD2. V lost 4 bases to trimming and J lost 1 base; unmatched junction nucleotides: 5. Looked up from germline, CDR1 is MNHNS and CDR2 is SASEGT. The CDR3 is 16 amino acids. The CDR3 sequence: CASSGLAGRSQETQYF. CDR3 bases: TGTGCCAGCAGTGGACTAGCGGGGAGGTCCCAAGAGACCCAGTACTTC.

CDR3 amino acids: CASDGDSNNGNPEAFF. The CDR3 DNA follows: TGTGCCAGCGACGGGGACAGTAACAACGGAAACCCTGAAGCTTTCTTT. This sequence joins TRBV2 and TRBJ1-1; 7 nucleotides line up with TRBD1. This CDR3 spans 16 amino acids. V trimming: 8 bases; J trimming: 6 bases; junction bases outside the gene matches: 18. Germline V CDR1 and CDR2: SNHLY, FYNNEI.

The chain uses TRBV7-9 and TRBJ2-2; 10 bases match TRBD1. Germline assignment: CDR1 SEHNR and CDR2 FQNEAQ (reference sequence). Trimming took 4 bases from V and 0 from J; bases not matched to a gene: 2. This CDR3 is 16 amino acids long. CDR3 bases: TGTGCCAGCAGCTCGGGACAGGGGACGAACACCGGGGAGCTGTTTTTT. It translates to CASSSGQGTNTGELFF.

V usage is TRBV29-1 and J usage is TRBJ1-4, with D perhaps TRBD1 (6 bases). The V end was cut by 7 bases, the J end by 2 bases, with 14 bases between. The CDR3 contains 14 residues. Per germline, CDR1 SQVTM and CDR2 ANQGSEA. The CDR3 spells CSARVGATNEKLFF. CDR3 nucleotide sequence: TGCAGCGCCCGAGTGGGGGCGACTAATGAAAAACTGTTTTTT. Variable domain in full (rest from reference TRBV29-1 and TRBJ1-4): SAVISQKPSRDICQRGTSLTIQCQVDSQVTMMFWYRQQPGQSLTLIATANQGSEATYESGFVIDKFPISRPNLTFSTLTVSNMSPEDSSIYLCSARVGATNEKLFFGSGTQLSVL.

J is TRBJ2-3 and V is TRBV5-1; D call uncertain. The length of the CDR3 is 14 residues. The V end was cut by 0 bases, the J end by 0 bases, with 5 bases between. Germline lookup yields CDR1 SGHRS and CDR2 YFSETQ. This CDR3 reads CASSLVPSTDTQYF. The CDR3 bases are TGCGCCAGCAGCTTGGTTCCTAGCACAGATACGCAGTATTTT.

The genes are TRBV28 and TRBJ1-2, with 7 nucleotides matching TRBD1. This CDR3 is built from 12 residues. Per germline, CDR1 MDHEN and CDR2 SYDVKM. V shed 9 bases, J shed 8 bases, and the junction held 9 bases outside the gene matches. For the CDR3, the DNA is TGTGCCAGTGACGAGGGGGCGCGGGGCTACACCTTC. This translates into CASDEGARGYTF.

The chain has TRBV7-9 and TRBJ2-5; the match to TRBD1 covers 7 bases. With V trimmed by 3 bases and J by 5 bases, 9 bases remained unmatched. The CDR3 covers 15 residues. CDR1 and CDR2 from the germline V gene are SEHNR and FQNEAQ (reference sequence). DNA of the CDR3: TGTGCCAGCAGCTTCCACAGGGGTGATCTGGAGACCCAGTACTTC. Its translation: CASSFHRGDLETQYF.

This clone came up once. The chain couples TRBV9 to TRBJ1-1, with 12 bases lining up with TRBD1. The CDR3 contains 16 residues. CDR1 SGDLS and CDR2 YYNGEE come from the germline V gene. V shed 0 bases and J 5 bases; nucleotides not matched to a gene: 5. The CDR3 is CASSVGDRGRGTEAFF. In DNA form, the CDR3 reads TGTGCCAGCAGCGTAGGGGACAGGGGGCGAGGAACTGAAGCTTTCTTT.

This sequence joins TRBV18 and TRBJ1-3; D possibly corresponds to TRBD1 (6 bases). The germline V and J ends were trimmed by 4 bases and 6 bases, with 13 bases remaining between them. CDR3 length: 14 residues. Germline V gives CDR1 KGHSH, CDR2 LQKENI. CDR3 sequence (DNA): TGTGCCAGCTCACGATCCGCAGGGGAAAACACCATATATTTT. It translates to CASSRSAGENTIYF.

This clone appeared a few times. The chain has TRBV19 and TRBJ1-1, with D perhaps TRBD1 (5 bases). CDR1 and CDR2 from the germline V gene are LNHDA and SQIVND (reference sequence). The V end lost 7 bases, the J end lost 4 bases, and 7 bases lay between the germline ends. This CDR3 comprises 11 residues. DNA for the CDR3: TGTGCCAGTATCGGGGGCACTGAAGCTTTCTTT. Translation: CASIGGTEAFF.

The CDR3 loop reads CASTATRADTQYF. CDR3 coding DNA: TGTGCCAGCACCGCGACGAGGGCAGATACGCAGTATTTT. The chain couples TRBV6-1 to TRBJ2-3, with D possibly being TRBD2 (5 bases). CDR3 length: 13 amino acids. Trimming stripped 7 bases from V and 4 bases from J, with 12 bases between. CDR1 and CDR2 from the germline V gene are MNHNS and SASEGT.

This chain uses TRBV11-3 with TRBJ2-2; 9 bases map to TRBD2. The CDR3 contains 19 residues. Looked up from germline, CDR1 is SGHNT and CDR2 is YENEEA. Losses at the gene ends were 0 bases for V and 0 bases for J; bases not matched to a gene: 8. In nucleotides, the CDR3 is TGTGCCAGCAGCTTAGATCTTGTGGCGGGAGGGCCGAACACCGGGGAGCTGTTTTTT. Protein: CASSLDLVAGGPNTGELFF.

V gene TRBV15 combines with J gene TRBJ2-3; tentatively, D is TRBD1 (6 bases). Deletions cut 2 bases from V and 3 bases from J, with 15 bases between. The V gene's germline CDR1 is LNHNV and CDR2 YYDKDF (reference sequence). The CDR3 runs 16 residues. CDR3 in DNA: TGTGCCACCAGCAGATCTTTTGGGGGCCTAACAGATACGCAGTATTTT. This encodes CATSRSFGGLTDTQYF.

This clone was observed once. This sequence joins TRBV7-2 and TRBJ2-7; TRBD2 matches 9 bases. The CDR3 length is 14 residues. Looked up from germline, CDR1 is SGHTA and CDR2 is FQGNSA. The junction had 5 bases not matched to a gene; V was cut back by 5 bases and J by 3 bases. CDR3 amino acids: CASSVGLADYEQYF. CDR3 DNA sequence: TGTGCCAGCAGCGTGGGACTAGCTGACTACGAGCAGTACTTC.

The count of this clone is one. The chain combines TRBV6-1 with TRBJ1-5, with TRBD1 matching over 7 bases. CDR1 and CDR2 (germline): MNHNS, SASEGT. Trimming cost V 2 bases and J 6 bases; bases outside gene matches: 7. There are 15 residues in the CDR3. CDR3: CASSEPTGVTQPQHF. CDR3 nucleotide sequence: TGTGCCAGCAGTGAACCTACAGGGGTGACTCAGCCCCAGCATTTT.

This rearrangement joins TRBV12-5 to TRBJ2-7, with 9 bases fitting TRBD2. V shed 7 bases, J shed 3 bases, and the junction held 13 bases outside the gene matches. Per germline, CDR1 LGHNT and CDR2 FRNRAP. This CDR3 comprises 16 residues. DNA for the CDR3: TGTGCTAGTGAGGGCGGGGGGGCCGGGAGCTTCTACGAGCAGTACTTC. As protein: CASEGGGAGSFYEQYF.

This clone showed up just once. V gene TRBV5-6 combines with J gene TRBJ2-6, with 12 positions matching TRBD1. The junction had 6 bases not matched to a gene; V was cut back by 2 bases and J by 0 bases. The CDR3 has 19 residues. Germline CDR1 is SGHDT and CDR2 is YYEEEE. The CDR3: CASSFSGDRGLSGANVLTF. The CDR3 region has the DNA TGTGCCAGCAGCTTTTCAGGGGACAGGGGGCTCTCTGGGGCCAACGTCCTGACTTTC.

This chain links TRBV7-9 with TRBJ2-7; 7 bases align to TRBD1. Germline loops: CDR1 SEHNR, CDR2 FQNEAQ (reference sequence). The CDR3 is made up of 13 amino acids. J lost 3 bases, V lost 6 bases, and 5 bases had no gene match. In DNA, the CDR3 is TGTGCCAGCAGTGGGACAGCTCACTACGAGCAGTACTTC. Translating it yields CASSGTAHYEQYF.

The gene calls are TRBV27 and TRBJ2-7; D is possibly TRBD1 (5 bases). CDR3 length: 13 residues. With 2 bases removed from V and 3 bases from J, the gap between germline ends came to 8 bases. Germline CDR1 is MNHEY and CDR2 is SMNVEV (reference sequence). As DNA, the CDR3 is TGTGCCAGCAGTTTAAAAGGGGTCTACGAGCAGTACTTC. It translates to CASSLKGVYEQYF.

The chain recombines TRBV18 with TRBJ1-6; D possibly corresponds to TRBD1 (5 bases). Germline CDR1 and CDR2: KGHSH and LQKENI. The CDR3 runs 15 residues. V gave up 1 base and J gave up 7 bases, with 11 bases separating them. The CDR3 sequence is CASSPLQGGNSPLHF. CDR3 in DNA: TGTGCCAGCTCACCACTTCAGGGAGGAAATTCACCCCTCCACTTT.

Only a few counts were recorded for this clone. The chain uses TRBV18 and TRBJ1-2, with 9 bases fitting TRBD1. The CDR3 is 15 residues long. V was clipped by 4 bases and J by 8 bases; unmatched bases: 11. Germline assignment: CDR1 KGHSH and CDR2 LQKENI. Here the CDR3 DNA reads TGTGCCAGCTCACTTCCCGGGACAGGGTATGCCGGCTACACCTTC. It is translated as CASSLPGTGYAGYTF.

The J gene is TRBJ1-1, the V gene TRBV6-6; D is unclear. Looked up from germline, CDR1 is MNHNY and CDR2 is SVGAGI (reference sequence). The CDR3 length is 12 residues. Trimming cost V 5 bases and J 4 bases, with 8 bases left between them. CDR3 sequence reads: CASSTQATEAFF. The CDR3 nucleotides are TGTGCCAGCAGTACTCAGGCCACTGAAGCTTTCTTT.

The chain couples TRBV27 to TRBJ2-7, with 11 bases that match TRBD1. With 2 bases clipped from V and 3 bases from J, the junction kept 3 bases outside the gene matches. CDR1 MNHEY and CDR2 SMNVEV come from the germline V gene (reference sequence). The CDR3 has 15 amino acids. CDR3 region: CASSLTGTGGYEQYF. The CDR3 nucleotides read TGTGCCAGCAGTTTAACTGGGACAGGGGGCTACGAGCAGTACTTC.